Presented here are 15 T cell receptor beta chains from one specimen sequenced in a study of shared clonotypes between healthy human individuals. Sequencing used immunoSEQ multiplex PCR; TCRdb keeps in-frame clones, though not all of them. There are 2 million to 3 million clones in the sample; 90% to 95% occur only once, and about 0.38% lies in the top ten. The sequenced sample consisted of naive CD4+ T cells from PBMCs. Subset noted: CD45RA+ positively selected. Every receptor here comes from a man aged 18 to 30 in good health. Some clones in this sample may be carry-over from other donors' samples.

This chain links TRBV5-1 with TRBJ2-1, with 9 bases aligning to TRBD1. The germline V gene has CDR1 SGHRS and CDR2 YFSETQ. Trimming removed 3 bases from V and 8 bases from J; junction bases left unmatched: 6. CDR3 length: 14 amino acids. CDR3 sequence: CASSSGTGFDEQFF. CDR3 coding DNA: TGCGCCAGCAGCTCCGGGACAGGGTTCGATGAGCAGTTCTTC.

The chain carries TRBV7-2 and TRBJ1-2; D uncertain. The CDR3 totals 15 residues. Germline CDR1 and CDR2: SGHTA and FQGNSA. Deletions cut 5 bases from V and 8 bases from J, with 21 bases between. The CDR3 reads CASSNSPVLEGGYTF. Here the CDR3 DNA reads TGTGCCAGCAGCAATAGCCCTGTACTTGAGGGCGGCTACACCTTC.

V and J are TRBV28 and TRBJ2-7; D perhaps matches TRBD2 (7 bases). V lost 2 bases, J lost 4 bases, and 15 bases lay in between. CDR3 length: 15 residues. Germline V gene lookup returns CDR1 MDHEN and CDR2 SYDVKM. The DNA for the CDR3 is TGTGCCAGCAGTTTAAGGGGGAGGGCAGATTACGAGCAGTACTTC. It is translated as CASSLRGRADYEQYF.

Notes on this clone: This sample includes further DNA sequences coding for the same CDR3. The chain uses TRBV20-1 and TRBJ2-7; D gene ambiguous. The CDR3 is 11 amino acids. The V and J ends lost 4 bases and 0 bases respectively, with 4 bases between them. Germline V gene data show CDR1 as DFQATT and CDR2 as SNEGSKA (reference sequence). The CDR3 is CSATPSYEQYF. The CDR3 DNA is TGCAGTGCTACTCCCTCCTACGAGCAGTACTTC.

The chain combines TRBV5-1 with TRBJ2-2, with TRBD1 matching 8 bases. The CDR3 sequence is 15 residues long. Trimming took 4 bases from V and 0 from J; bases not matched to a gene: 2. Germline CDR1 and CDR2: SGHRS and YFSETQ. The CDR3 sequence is CASSGDRPNTGELFF. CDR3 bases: TGCGCCAGCAGCGGGGACAGGCCGAACACCGGGGAGCTGTTTTTT.

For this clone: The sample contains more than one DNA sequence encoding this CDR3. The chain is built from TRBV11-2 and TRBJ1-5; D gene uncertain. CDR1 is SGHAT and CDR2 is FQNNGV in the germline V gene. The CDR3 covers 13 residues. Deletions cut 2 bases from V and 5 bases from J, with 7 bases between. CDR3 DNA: TGTGCCAGCAGCTTATTCAGAGATCAGCCCCAGCATTTT. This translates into CASSLFRDQPQHF.

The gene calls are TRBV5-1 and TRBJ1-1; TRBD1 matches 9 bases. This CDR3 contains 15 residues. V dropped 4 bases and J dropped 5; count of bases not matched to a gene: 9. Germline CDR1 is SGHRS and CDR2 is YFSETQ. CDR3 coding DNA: TGCGCCAGCAGCCCAGGGACAGGGAGTCGGACTGAAGCTTTCTTT. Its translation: CASSPGTGSRTEAFF.

The CDR3 region has the DNA TGTTGCGGTGAAGCTAACTATGGCTACACCTTC. Protein sequence: CCGEANYGYTF. V usage is TRBV7-9 and J usage is TRBJ1-2; D call uncertain. Per germline, CDR1 SEHNR and CDR2 FQNEAQ (reference sequence). The CDR3 sequence is 11 residues long.

The CDR3 region is CASSPRLAGAGETQYF. CDR3 nucleotide sequence: TGTGCCAGCAGCCCGCGACTAGCGGGAGCGGGGGAGACCCAGTACTTC. The chain combines TRBV7-2 with TRBJ2-5; 12 bases agree with TRBD2. Germline assignment: CDR1 SGHTA and CDR2 FQGNSA. Trimming cost V 5 bases and J 5 bases; bases outside gene matches: 9. The CDR3 totals 16 residues.

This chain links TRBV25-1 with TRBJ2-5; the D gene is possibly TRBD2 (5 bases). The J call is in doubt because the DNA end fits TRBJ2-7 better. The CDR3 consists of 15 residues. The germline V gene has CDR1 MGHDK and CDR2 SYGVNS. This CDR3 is CASSESASFPYEQYF. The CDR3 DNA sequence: TGTGCCAGCAGTGAATCGGCTAGCTTTCCCTACGAGCAGTACTTC.

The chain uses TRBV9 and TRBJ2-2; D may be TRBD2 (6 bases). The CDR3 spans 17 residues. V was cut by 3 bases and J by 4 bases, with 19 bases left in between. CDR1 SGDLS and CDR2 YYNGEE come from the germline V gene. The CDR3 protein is CASSGYPGAGSTGELFF. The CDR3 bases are TGTGCCAGCAGCGGCTACCCTGGAGCGGGTTCCACCGGGGAGCTGTTTTTT.

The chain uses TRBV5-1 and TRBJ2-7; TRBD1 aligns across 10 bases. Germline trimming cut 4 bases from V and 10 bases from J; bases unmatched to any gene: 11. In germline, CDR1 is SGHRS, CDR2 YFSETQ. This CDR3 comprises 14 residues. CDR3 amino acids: CASSPPGQGYLQYF. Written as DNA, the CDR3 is TGCGCCAGCAGCCCACCGGGACAGGGGTACCTCCAGTACTTC.

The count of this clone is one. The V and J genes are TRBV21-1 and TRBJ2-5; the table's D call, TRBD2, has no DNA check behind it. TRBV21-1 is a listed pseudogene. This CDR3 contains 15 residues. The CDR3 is CASSMGGRAEETQYF. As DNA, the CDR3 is TGTGCCAGCAGCATGGGCGGGAGGGCCGAAGAGACCCAGTACTTC.

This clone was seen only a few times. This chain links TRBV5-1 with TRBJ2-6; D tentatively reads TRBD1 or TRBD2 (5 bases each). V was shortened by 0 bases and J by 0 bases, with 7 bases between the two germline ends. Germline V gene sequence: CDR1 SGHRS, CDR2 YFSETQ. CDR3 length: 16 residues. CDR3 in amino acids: CASSLDGASGANVLTF. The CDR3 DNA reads TGCGCCAGCAGCTTGGACGGGGCCTCTGGGGCCAACGTCCTGACTTTC. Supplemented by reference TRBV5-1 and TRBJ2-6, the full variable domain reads KAGVTQTPRYLIKTRGQQVTLSCSPISGHRSVSWYQQTPGQGLQFLFEYFSETQRNKGNFPGRFSGRQFSNSRSEMNVSTLELGDSALYLCASSLDGASGANVLTFGAGSRLTVL.

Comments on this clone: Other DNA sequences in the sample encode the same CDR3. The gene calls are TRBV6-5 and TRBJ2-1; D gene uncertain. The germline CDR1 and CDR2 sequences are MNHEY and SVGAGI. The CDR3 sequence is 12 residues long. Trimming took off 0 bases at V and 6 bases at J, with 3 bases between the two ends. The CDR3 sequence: CASSYSGNEQFF. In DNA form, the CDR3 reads TGTGCCAGCAGTTACTCAGGCAATGAGCAGTTCTTC.